Listed below are T cell receptor beta chains from one sample, sequenced in a study of human T cells and chemical hapten exposure. TCRdb independently ran MiXCR on the RACE reads; one entry per CDR3 protein. The sample includes 110,000 or so distinct CDR3 sequences, roughly 10% of them seen just once. The material was whole blood, obtained in connection with sensitization to the hapten diphenylcyclopropenone (DPC). The receptor source for this set is a woman aged 40-49 years with alopecia areata. Some clones in this sample may be carry-over from other donors' samples. CDR3s leave out the opening cysteine and the closing phenylalanine or tryptophan. Fields, in order: CDR3 protein, V gene, J gene, D gene. A D gene is named only where the DNA matches it firmly.

ASSQDPLAAGGNEQF	TRBV4-3	TRBJ2-1	TRBD2
ASSLRGGAANVLT	TRBV5-4	TRBJ2-6	TRBD1
ASRRTEEPYGYT	TRBV27	TRBJ1-2	NA
ASSPGLAADTQY	TRBV5-1	TRBJ2-3	TRBD2
ASSFNGGGYGYT	TRBV7-2	TRBJ1-2	NA
ASSEVVAGRETQY	TRBV6-1	TRBJ2-5	NA
ASSGDGRTAF	TRBV10-2	TRBJ1-1	NA
ASSQGTGGRYT	TRBV7-9	TRBJ1-2	TRBD1
SAWGGTGNEKLF	TRBV20-1	TRBJ1-4	NA
ASDSLSGNTIY	TRBV12-3/TRBV12-4	TRBJ1-3	NA
SVEGGMRTDTQY	TRBV29-1	TRBJ2-3	TRBD2
ASSLWGTGINEQF	TRBV5-1	TRBJ2-1	NA
ASSFGSHFGADTQY	TRBV12-3/TRBV12-4	TRBJ2-3	NA
ASSDRRNTEAF	TRBV6-4	TRBJ1-1	NA
ASSQDSRTVNSPLH	TRBV3-1	TRBJ1-6	NA
ASSSRTEPWGSPLH	TRBV28	TRBJ1-6	NA
ASSHGTEYEQY	TRBV5-1	TRBJ2-7	NA
SARGLSGNTIY	TRBV20-1	TRBJ1-3	NA
ASSLRGEGTTQY	TRBV11-3	TRBJ2-5	NA
ASSYRGWFNEQF	TRBV6-2/TRBV6-3	TRBJ2-1	NA
SARDRPPYTGELF	TRBV20-1	TRBJ2-2	NA
ASSGQALNQPQH	TRBV13	TRBJ1-5	TRBD1
ASSYSGGWEQY	TRBV6-5	TRBJ2-7	TRBD2
ASSLETGASSYEQY	TRBV7-9	TRBJ2-7	TRBD1
SARNDVGQAVH	TRBV20-1	TRBJ1-6	NA
ASSSGGGFYQPQH	TRBV6-6	TRBJ1-5	NA
SARDSASFLYPSYEQY	TRBV20-1	TRBJ2-7	NA
ASSKRTASSYEQY	TRBV5-6	TRBJ2-7	NA
ASSPDSTYGYT	TRBV11-2	TRBJ1-2	NA
ASARGIGYT	TRBV9	TRBJ1-2	NA
ASSLTNWGDTQY	TRBV12-3/TRBV12-4	TRBJ2-3	NA
ASSRLSGPYNEQF	TRBV19	TRBJ2-1	NA
SARGERSSYNEQF	TRBV20-1	TRBJ2-1	NA
ASSLRGTPYNEQF	TRBV7-2	TRBJ2-1	NA
ASSQVGGSYEQY	TRBV3-1	TRBJ2-7	NA
ASSLITSGAPPGNTIY	TRBV7-2	TRBJ1-3	NA
ASSYRQGGYEQY	TRBV6-5	TRBJ2-7	TRBD1
AISGPSYGYT	TRBV10-3	TRBJ1-2	NA
ASSIGRQAGTDTQY	TRBV7-9	TRBJ2-3	NA
ASSPWRGNYGYT	TRBV7-2	TRBJ1-2	NA
ASGKTGGSYEQY	TRBV7-2	TRBJ2-7	TRBD1